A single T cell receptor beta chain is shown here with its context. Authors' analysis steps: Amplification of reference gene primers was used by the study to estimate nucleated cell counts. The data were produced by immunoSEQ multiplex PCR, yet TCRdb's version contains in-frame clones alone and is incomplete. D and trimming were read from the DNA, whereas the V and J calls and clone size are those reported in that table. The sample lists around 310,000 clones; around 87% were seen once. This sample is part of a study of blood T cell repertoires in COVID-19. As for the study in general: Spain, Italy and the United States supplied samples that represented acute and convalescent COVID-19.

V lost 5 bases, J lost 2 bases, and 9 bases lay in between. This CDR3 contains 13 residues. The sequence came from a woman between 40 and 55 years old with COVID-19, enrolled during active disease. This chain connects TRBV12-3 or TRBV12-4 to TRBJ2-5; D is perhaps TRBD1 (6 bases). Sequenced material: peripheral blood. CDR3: CASSRTEQETQYF. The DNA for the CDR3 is TGTGCCAGCAGTCGGACAGAGCAAGAGACCCAGTACTTC.